Presented here are 32 T cell receptor beta chains from one specimen sequenced in a study of regulatory T cells in long-lasting Graves disease. Through Arm-PCR of CDR3 regions and iRepertoire HTBI primers, TCR beta libraries were built. TCRdb ran MiXCR on the multiplex PCR reads and lists one entry per CDR3 protein. Among 600,000 to 850,000 distinct CDR3 sequences listed, about 30% were seen once. The time point is: persistent/refractory GD, antithyroid drugs over 5 years with positive TRAb. RNA isolated from PBMCs was used to make the TCR library. Sequencing used peripheral blood mononuclear cells (PBMCs), obtained when the disease was refractory, from a patient treated with antithyroid drugs. The source is a female donor with Graves disease.

This clonotype was detected only a few times. The rearrangement uses TRBV9 and TRBJ1-2; no clear D. This CDR3 is 14 amino acids long. Germline V CDR1 and CDR2: SGDLS, YYNGEE. V was trimmed by 3 bases and J by 7 bases, leaving 16 bases between them. CDR3 DNA: TGTGCCAGCAGCGCCCAAACCCCGCTACGTGGCTACACCTTC. It translates to CASSAQTPLRGYTF.

This clonotype was found a few times. The chain is built from TRBV2 and TRBJ2-2; 9 bases align to TRBD2. Unmatched junction bases numbered 7, after V lost 7 bases and J lost 1 base. Per germline, CDR1 SNHLY and CDR2 FYNNEI. The length of the CDR3 is 16 residues. The CDR3 region is CASIPISGRNTGELFF. In DNA form, the CDR3 reads TGTGCCAGCATCCCGATTAGCGGGAGGAACACCGGGGAGCTGTTTTTT.

A few counts support this clonotype. This rearrangement joins TRBV12-5 to TRBJ1-5; a possible D gene is TRBD1 (5 bases). Trimming shortened V by 5 bases and J by 7 bases, and 9 bases separated the two germline ends. Germline assignment: CDR1 LGHNT and CDR2 FRNRAP. The CDR3 sequence is 12 residues long. CDR3 DNA: TGTGCTAGTGGTCGATGGGGCCAGCCCCAGCATTTT. As protein: CASGRWGQPQHF.

The chain employs TRBV20-1 and TRBJ2-7; no clear D. V lost 3 bases, J lost 3 bases, and 9 bases lay in between. Germline V gene data show CDR1 as DFQATT and CDR2 as SNEGSKA (reference sequence). This CDR3 is built from 12 residues. CDR3 loop: CSASFSNYEQYF. Written as DNA, the CDR3 is TGCAGTGCTAGTTTCTCAAACTACGAGCAGTACTTC.

This clonotype was seen repeatedly, ten times or more. This chain uses TRBV19 with TRBJ1-1; 9 bases are shared with TRBD1. The CDR3 length is 15 residues. The germline gives CDR1 LNHDA, CDR2 SQIVND (reference sequence). With V trimmed by 6 bases and J by 3 bases, 8 bases remained unmatched. This CDR3 reads CASRDRGFSDTEAFF. As DNA, the CDR3 is TGTGCCAGTAGGGACAGGGGATTTTCGGACACTGAAGCTTTCTTT.

The rearrangement joins TRBV19 to TRBJ1-2; D might be TRBD1 (5 bases). In germline, CDR1 is LNHDA, CDR2 SQIVND (reference sequence). V dropped 2 bases and J dropped 9 bases, with 13 bases sitting between them. The CDR3 has 13 residues. The CDR3 loop reads CASSIRGIHSYTF. The CDR3 nucleotides are TGTGCCAGTAGTATACGGGGGATCCATAGCTACACCTTC.

The CDR3, as DNA: TGCAGTGCTAGTCTAGCGGGAGTGCCCTACGAGCAGTACTTC. Translation: CSASLAGVPYEQYF. V usage is TRBV20-1 and J usage is TRBJ2-7, with 10 bases fitting TRBD2. With 3 bases clipped from V and 2 bases from J, the junction kept 4 bases outside the gene matches. The CDR3 contains 14 residues. The V gene's germline CDR1 is DFQATT and CDR2 SNEGSKA (reference sequence).

The genes are TRBV7-9 and TRBJ1-3, with unresolved D. The length of the CDR3 is 15 residues. Germline loops: CDR1 SEHNR, CDR2 FQNEAQ (reference sequence). Trimming cost V 4 bases and J 3 bases, with 13 bases left between them. The CDR3: CASSSVHSVGNTIYF. Here the CDR3 DNA reads TGTGCCAGCAGCTCGGTGCACTCAGTTGGAAACACCATATATTTT.

This chain uses TRBV11-2 with TRBJ2-2; 10 positions match TRBD2. Germline loops: CDR1 SGHAT, CDR2 FQNNGV. This CDR3 region has 18 residues. V trimming: 4 bases; J trimming: 6 bases; junction bases outside the gene matches: 14. CDR3 DNA: TGTGCCAGCAGCTCGGTGGTAGCGGGAGGTGTATACGCCGGGGAGCTGTTTTTT. As protein: CASSSVVAGGVYAGELFF.

In its sample, this clonotype was seen many times. The chain has TRBV7-9 and TRBJ1-1; tentative D call: TRBD1 (5 bases). This CDR3 comprises 17 residues. Trimming removed 3 bases from V and 1 base from J, with 18 bases in between. Germline V gene data show CDR1 as SEHNR and CDR2 as FQNEAQ (reference sequence). CDR3 bases: TGTGCCAGCAGCTTCTATCAGGGTGTAGTGGGGAACACTGAAGCTTTCTTT. As protein: CASSFYQGVVGNTEAFF.

DNA for the CDR3: TGTGCCAACATCGGGCAGGTGAAAGCTTTCTTT. Protein: CANIGQVKAFF. The chain employs TRBV6-1 and TRBJ1-1; D gene ambiguous. Germline lookup yields CDR1 MNHNS and CDR2 SASEGT. The CDR3 is 11 residues long. With 10 bases removed from V and 9 bases from J, the gap between germline ends came to 15 bases.

The sample holds a few counts of this clonotype. J is TRBJ2-2 and V is TRBV11-2; 8 positions agree with TRBD1. V shed 2 bases and J 4 bases; nucleotides not matched to a gene: 3. Looked up from germline, CDR1 is SGHAT and CDR2 is FQNNGV. The CDR3 length is 15 residues. In DNA, the CDR3 is TGTGCCAGCAGCTTACAGGGGGCCTTCACCGGGGAGCTGTTTTTT. Translation gives CASSLQGAFTGELFF.

This clonotype was seen a few times. The rearrangement uses TRBV12-3 or TRBV12-4 and TRBJ2-7, with 9 bases fitting TRBD2. V shed 6 bases, J shed 5 bases, and the junction held 5 bases outside the gene matches. The CDR3 consists of 13 residues. The CDR3 protein is CASRGSGSNEQYF. The CDR3 region has the DNA TGTGCCAGCAGAGGTAGCGGGAGTAACGAGCAGTACTTC.

At least ten counts were recorded for this clonotype. The rearrangement links TRBV20-1 to TRBJ2-7; tentative D call: TRBD2 (6 bases). Per germline, CDR1 DFQATT and CDR2 SNEGSKA (reference sequence). This CDR3 spans 11 amino acids. Trimming left V 6 bases short and J 6 bases short, with 12 bases between. The CDR3: CSAVLAGEQYF. The CDR3 region has the DNA TGCAGTGCGGTACTAGCTGGCGAGCAGTACTTC.

V usage is TRBV19 and J usage is TRBJ1-2, with D perhaps matching TRBD1 (5 bases). The CDR3 is 17 residues long. V was clipped by 1 base and J by 5 bases, with 20 bases between them. The germline CDR1 and CDR2 sequences are LNHDA and SQIVND (reference sequence). The CDR3 sequence: CASSIAQTPPGEYGYTF. CDR3 coding DNA: TGTGCCAGTAGTATAGCCCAAACCCCACCGGGGGAGTATGGCTACACCTTC.

The CDR3 reads CASSYTQASNQPQHF. Here the CDR3 DNA reads TGTGCCAGCAGTTATACCCAGGCTAGTAATCAGCCCCAGCATTTT. The chain combines TRBV6-9 with TRBJ1-5; unclear D gene. CDR1 is MNHGY and CDR2 is SVAAGI in the germline V gene. This CDR3 has 15 residues. Trimming stripped 2 bases from V and 4 bases from J, with 12 bases between.

The chain joins TRBV14 to TRBJ2-2; 8 nucleotides agree with TRBD1. The germline V gene encodes CDR1 SGHDN and CDR2 FVKESK. CDR3 length: 15 amino acids. The V and J ends lost 4 bases and 6 bases, in that order; junction bases with no gene match: 7. CDR3 region: CASSPRTGKAGELFF. The CDR3, as DNA: TGTGCCAGCAGCCCCCGGACAGGGAAGGCCGGGGAGCTGTTTTTT.

This rearrangement joins TRBV27 to TRBJ1-1; 7 nucleotides align to TRBD1. The germline CDR1 and CDR2 sequences are MNHEY and SMNVEV (reference sequence). V was clipped by 4 bases and J by 3 bases; unmatched bases: 11. This CDR3 comprises 16 residues. The chain's CDR3 is CASSWRTGRLDTEAFF. CDR3 DNA sequence: TGTGCCAGCAGTTGGAGGACAGGACGTCTGGACACTGAAGCTTTCTTT.

The chain links TRBV19 to TRBJ2-1, with 9 bases lining up with TRBD2. Per the germline V gene, CDR1 is LNHDA and CDR2 is SQIVND (reference sequence). V gave up 4 bases and J gave up 8 bases; unmatched junction bases: 9. The CDR3 consists of 15 residues. The CDR3 DNA reads TGTGCCAGTAGTACCTCCGGGACTAGCTTCTATGAGCAGTTCTTC. Translated: CASSTSGTSFYEQFF.

The CDR3 is CASSTRPDPRDTQYF. The CDR3 DNA reads TGTGCCAGCAGCACCAGGCCGGACCCCCGAGATACGCAGTATTTT. The gene calls are TRBV9 and TRBJ2-3, with D uncertain. The CDR3 has 15 amino acids. Looked up from germline, CDR1 is SGDLS and CDR2 is YYNGEE. V lost 4 bases and J 5 bases, leaving 17 bases between the germline ends. The full variable domain, in which reference TRBV9 and TRBJ2-3 provide the parts outside the CDR3, is DSGVTQTPKHLITATGQRVTLRCSPRSGDLSVYWYQQSLDQGLQFLIQYYNGEERAKGNILERFSAQQFPDLHSELNLSSLELGDSALYFCASSTRPDPRDTQYFGPGTRLTVL.

In its sample, this clonotype was seen many times. The CDR3 nucleotides are TGTGCCAGCAGCAGAGGACAGGGGGAGACCCAGTACTTC. It translates to CASSRGQGETQYF. The V call is TRBV7-9, the J call TRBJ2-5; 9 bases agree with TRBD1. This CDR3 has 13 residues. CDR1 is SEHNR and CDR2 is FQNEAQ in the germline V gene (reference sequence). The junction had 3 bases not matched to a gene; V was cut back by 5 bases and J by 5 bases.

This clonotype was detected many times. Written as DNA, the CDR3 is TGTGCCAGCAGCGGCAATGGGTACCAGCCCCAGCATTTT. Its translation is CASSGNGYQPQHF. The chain carries TRBV28 and TRBJ1-5; D ambiguous. CDR1 is MDHEN, CDR2 SYDVKM, per germline. The CDR3 covers 13 residues. Between the trimmed V and J ends, which lost 6 bases and 7 bases, there was a span of 13 bases.

In this sample, this clonotype turned up a few times. The chain joins TRBV6-1 to TRBJ1-6; tentative D call: TRBD1 (5 bases). Germline CDR1 MNHNS, CDR2 SASEGT. The V end was cut by 7 bases, the J end by 7 bases, with 14 bases between. The length of the CDR3 is 14 residues. The CDR3 loop reads CASTGTTTNSPLHF. As DNA, the CDR3 is TGTGCCAGCACCGGGACTACGACCAATTCACCCCTCCACTTT.

This chain links TRBV20-1 with TRBJ2-5; tentatively, D is TRBD2 (6 bases). The CDR3 extends over 11 amino acids. V lost 5 bases, J lost 9 bases, and 13 bases lay in between. In germline, CDR1 is DFQATT, CDR2 SNEGSKA (reference sequence). The CDR3 sequence: CSAFGGEAQYF. CDR3 nucleotides: TGCAGTGCTTTCGGTGGGGAGGCCCAGTACTTC.

The chain couples TRBV12-3 or TRBV12-4 to TRBJ2-2; the match to TRBD2 covers 7 bases. With V trimmed by 10 bases and J by 7 bases, 12 bases remained unmatched. CDR3 length: 14 amino acids. CDR3 amino acids: CATNRQGGIGELFF. The CDR3 DNA reads as TGTGCCACCAATAGGCAGGGAGGGATCGGGGAGCTGTTTTTT.

The rearrangement links TRBV5-1 to TRBJ1-2, with a possible D match to TRBD1 (6 bases). CDR1 is SGHRS, CDR2 YFSETQ, per germline. V was cut by 4 bases and J by 8 bases, with 15 bases left in between. The CDR3 is 13 amino acids. CDR3 DNA: TGCGCCAGCAGCCCTGGGACAATCAGCGGCTACACCTTC. Amino acid sequence: CASSPGTISGYTF.

The chain joins TRBV10-2 to TRBJ2-4; TRBD2 might be the D (6 bases). With 2 bases removed from V and 0 bases from J, the gap between germline ends came to 14 bases. The CDR3 sequence is 17 residues long. Germline V gene sequence: CDR1 WSHSY, CDR2 SAAADI. The CDR3 reads CASSEGTWGVAKNIQYF. CDR3 coding DNA: TGCGCCAGCAGTGAGGGGACTTGGGGGGTAGCCAAAAACATTCAGTACTTC.

This chain uses TRBV7-8 with TRBJ1-2; D is perhaps TRBD1 (6 bases). The germline CDR1 and CDR2 sequences are SGHVS and FQNEAQ. The CDR3 has 16 residues. V was trimmed by 3 bases and J by 2 bases, leaving 16 bases between them. The chain's CDR3 is CASSFDQGHLNYGYTF. The DNA for the CDR3 is TGTGCCAGCAGCTTCGACCAGGGACATCTGAACTATGGCTACACCTTC.

This chain links TRBV5-1 with TRBJ1-5; tentatively, D is TRBD1 (5 bases). Germline CDR1 reads SGHRS; CDR2 reads YFSETQ. The germline V and J ends were trimmed by 0 bases and 3 bases, with 10 bases remaining between them. The CDR3 contains 15 residues. The CDR3 protein is CASSLDRGTNQPQHF. Written as DNA, the CDR3 is TGCGCCAGCAGCTTGGATCGGGGCACCAATCAGCCCCAGCATTTT.

This chain uses TRBV5-1 with TRBJ1-2; 7 positions match TRBD1. V shed 5 bases, J shed 7 bases, and the junction held 11 bases outside the gene matches. The CDR3 sequence is 14 residues long. Germline CDR1 and CDR2: SGHRS and YFSETQ. CDR3 protein: CASSYDQQGSGYTF. The DNA for the CDR3 is TGCGCCAGCAGTTATGACCAACAGGGGTCTGGCTACACCTTC.

The V call is TRBV12-3 or TRBV12-4, the J call TRBJ1-3, with 9 bases matching TRBD1. The CDR3 has 15 amino acids. The V and J ends lost 1 base and 3 bases, in that order; junction bases with no gene match: 1. The CDR3 loop is CASSLGDRVGNTIYF. The CDR3 region has the DNA TGTGCCAGCAGTTTAGGGGACAGGGTTGGAAACACCATATATTTT.

V is TRBV5-6 and J is TRBJ1-2; D perhaps matches TRBD1 (5 bases). V was pared by 1 base and J by 4 bases, with 11 bases between. The CDR3 runs to 14 residues. Germline V lookup: CDR1 SGHDT, CDR2 YYEEEE. The DNA of the CDR3 is TGTGCCAGCAGCTTGCCAACGGGGGGCTATGGCTACACCTTC. This sequence encodes CASSLPTGGYGYTF.